The next 32 T cell receptor beta chains were all read from a single sample in a study of CD8 T cells in ankylosing spondylitis. Each CDR3 protein gets one entry after TCRdb re-called the 5' RACE reads with MiXCR. The sample carries 230,000 or so distinct CDR3 sequences, 15% to 20% recorded once. The source material was blood, either unsorted or a sorted T cell fraction (not recorded which). The receptors here all came from a male donor with ankylosing spondylitis or in good health (not recorded which).

This clonotype was observed a handful of times. The chain employs TRBV27 and TRBJ2-1; unclear D gene. V was clipped by 3 bases and J by 0 bases, with 9 bases between them. The CDR3 consists of 15 residues. Germline V gene lookup returns CDR1 MNHEY and CDR2 SMNVEV (reference sequence). In DNA, the CDR3 is TGTGCCAGCAGTTTGGTCAGGAGCTCCTACAATGAGCAGTTCTTC. It specifies CASSLVRSSYNEQFF.

The V call is TRBV7-6, the J call TRBJ2-1; TRBD2 matches 12 bases. This CDR3 contains 18 residues. CDR1 SGHVS and CDR2 FNYEAQ come from the germline V gene. After removal of 5 bases from V and 9 bases from J, the junction contained 17 bases not matched to a gene. DNA of the CDR3: TGTGCCAGCAGCCCACTGGTAACGCGACTAGCGGGAGTGGTTGAGCAGTTCTTC. Its protein is CASSPLVTRLAGVVEQFF.

This clonotype was detected only a few times. This sequence joins TRBV9 and TRBJ2-2; TRBD2 agrees at 11 bases. V trimming: 3 bases; J trimming: 0 bases; junction bases outside the gene matches: 1. Germline V lookup: CDR1 SGDLS, CDR2 YYNGEE. The CDR3 extends over 16 amino acids. As DNA, the CDR3 is TGTGCCAGCAGCGGGGGACTAGCGGCGAACACCGGGGAGCTGTTTTTT. Residues: CASSGGLAANTGELFF.

This clonotype was counted a few times. This chain links TRBV7-9 with TRBJ2-7; TRBD2 might be the D (5 bases). The CDR3 runs 14 residues. Germline assignment: CDR1 SEHNR and CDR2 FQNEAQ (reference sequence). Trimming cost V 4 bases and J 3 bases, with 13 bases left between them. CDR3 sequence reads: CASSSSLDFYEQYF. The CDR3 coding sequence is TGTGCCAGCAGCTCTAGTTTGGACTTCTACGAGCAGTACTTC.

CDR3 residues: CASSAGTYEQYF. CDR3 nucleotides: TGCGCCAGCAGTGCGGGGACCTACGAGCAGTACTTC. The J gene is TRBJ2-7, the V gene TRBV4-1; D perhaps matches TRBD2 (6 bases). CDR3 length: 12 residues. Germline CDR1 reads MGHRA; CDR2 reads YSYEKL. Trimming left V 6 bases short and J 2 bases short, with 8 bases between.

This clonotype was counted between two and nine times. The genes are TRBV7-3 and TRBJ2-3; D gene ambiguous. This CDR3 is 15 amino acids long. V dropped 6 bases and J dropped 2 bases, with 15 bases sitting between them. From germline, CDR1 is SGHTA and CDR2 FQGTGA. As DNA, the CDR3 is TGTGCCAGCAGTGCGGACGGATACTCCACAGATACGCAGTATTTT. This encodes CASSADGYSTDTQYF.

The chain combines TRBV6-5 with TRBJ2-7, with 7 bases fitting TRBD1. Looked up from germline, CDR1 is MNHEY and CDR2 is SVGAGI. The CDR3 loop spans 15 amino acids. V gave up 2 bases and J gave up 3 bases; unmatched junction bases: 7. The chain's CDR3 is CASSYRDSMFYEQYF. CDR3 nucleotide sequence: TGTGCCAGCAGTTACCGGGACAGCATGTTCTACGAGCAGTACTTC.

The rearrangement uses TRBV20-1 and TRBJ1-5; TRBD1 aligns across 8 bases. Germline V gene sequence: CDR1 DFQATT, CDR2 SNEGSKA (reference sequence). J gave up 5 bases and V 6 bases, and 6 bases lay outside the gene matches. This CDR3 has 13 amino acids. CDR3 amino acids: CSARGTGYQPQHF. CDR3 in DNA: TGCAGTGCCCGAGGGACAGGTTATCAGCCCCAGCATTTT.

This chain links TRBV7-3 with TRBJ2-1, with 7 bases aligning to TRBD2. J lost 3 bases, V lost 2 bases, and 4 bases had no gene match. The CDR3 has 15 amino acids. Germline V CDR1 and CDR2: SGHTA, FQGTGA. CDR3 coding DNA: TGTGCCAGCAGCTTATTTGCTAGCGGCTACAATGAGCAGTTCTTC. Residues: CASSLFASGYNEQFF.

Only a few counts were recorded for this clonotype. This chain connects TRBV4-3 to TRBJ2-1; 10 nucleotides align to TRBD2. J lost 6 bases, V lost 5 bases, and 10 bases had no gene match. The CDR3 runs 16 residues. Germline CDR1 reads LGHNA; CDR2 reads YSLEER. CDR3 sequence: CASSREVGLAVNEQFF. The CDR3 DNA follows: TGCGCCAGCAGCAGAGAGGTAGGACTAGCGGTCAATGAGCAGTTCTTC.

This clonotype was counted between two and nine times. The chain is built from TRBV2 and TRBJ2-3, with D possibly being TRBD1 (6 bases). Germline lookup yields CDR1 SNHLY and CDR2 FYNNEI. The V gene lost 8 bases and the J gene lost 5 bases, with 14 bases spanning the gap. The CDR3 runs 13 residues. This chain's CDR3 is CASRGQTLDTQYF. CDR3 coding DNA: TGTGCCAGCCGAGGACAGACTTTAGATACGCAGTATTTT.

This clonotype was found many times. The chain carries TRBV7-2 and TRBJ2-7, with D perhaps assigned TRBD1 or TRBD2 (5 bases each). Trimming cost V 0 bases and J 0 bases, with 15 bases left between them. In germline, CDR1 is SGHTA, CDR2 FQGNSA. The CDR3 loop spans 17 amino acids. CDR3 sequence: CASSLATTGTNSYEQYF. The DNA of the CDR3 is TGTGCCAGCAGCTTAGCGACTACGGGGACGAACTCCTACGAGCAGTACTTC.

This chain joins TRBV27 and TRBJ2-3, with 12 bases identical to TRBD2. Germline-derived CDR1 and CDR2 are MNHEY and SMNVEV (reference sequence). The CDR3 length is 15 residues. After removal of 6 bases from V and 6 bases from J, the junction contained 7 bases not matched to a gene. The CDR3 is CASSRLAGALDTQYF. DNA for the CDR3: TGTGCCAGCAGCAGACTAGCGGGGGCCCTTGATACGCAGTATTTT.

This clonotype showed up just a few times. The chain's CDR3 is CASSSQDRTPGDTQYF. CDR3 DNA sequence: TGTGCCAGCAGCTCCCAGGACAGAACCCCGGGGGATACGCAGTATTTT. This chain connects TRBV7-9 to TRBJ2-3, with D perhaps TRBD1 (6 bases). The V end was cut by 4 bases, the J end by 6 bases, with 20 bases between. The germline CDR1 and CDR2 sequences are SEHNR and FQNEAQ (reference sequence). The CDR3 sequence is 16 residues long.

This chain uses TRBV7-9 with TRBJ2-1, with TRBD2 matching 7 bases. J was trimmed by 3 bases and V by 5 bases; bases with no gene match: 7. The CDR3 contains 15 residues. Germline CDR1 is SEHNR and CDR2 is FQNEAQ (reference sequence). The CDR3 region is CASSPPTSNYNEQFF. The DNA for the CDR3 is TGTGCCAGCAGCCCACCGACTAGCAACTACAATGAGCAGTTCTTC.

V and J are TRBV29-1 and TRBJ2-1; 7 nucleotides line up with TRBD2. Germline V gene sequence: CDR1 SQVTM, CDR2 ANQGSEA. This CDR3 is built from 15 residues. V lost 5 bases, J lost 2 bases, and 9 bases stayed unmatched. DNA of the CDR3: TGCAGCGTTCCAGCCCCTGCGGGGGCCTACAATGAGCAGTTCTTC. Translating it yields CSVPAPAGAYNEQFF.

This sequence joins TRBV20-1 and TRBJ1-5; 8 nucleotides align to TRBD1. Germline V lookup: CDR1 DFQATT, CDR2 SNEGSKA (reference sequence). V shed 2 bases and J 3 bases; nucleotides not matched to a gene: 3. CDR3 length: 14 amino acids. The CDR3 sequence: CSARLDRDNQPQHF. Here the CDR3 DNA reads TGCAGTGCTAGATTGGACAGGGACAATCAGCCCCAGCATTTT.

The chain links TRBV12-3 or TRBV12-4 to TRBJ2-3; 9 bases align to TRBD1. The trim removed 5 bases at V and 4 bases at J, leaving 7 bases unmatched. The CDR3 is 15 amino acids. CDR3 nucleotide sequence: TGTGCCAGCAGTCGAGGACAGGGGAGCGCAGATACGCAGTATTTT. Protein sequence: CASSRGQGSADTQYF.

The chain has TRBV19 and TRBJ2-1; 8 bases map to TRBD2. The CDR3 contains 15 residues. V lost 2 bases and J lost 10; bases outside the gene matches: 10. Per the germline V gene, CDR1 is LNHDA and CDR2 is SQIVND (reference sequence). CDR3 residues: CASSISLAVPSEQFF. CDR3 DNA sequence: TGTGCCAGTAGTATATCACTAGCGGTCCCGAGCGAGCAGTTCTTC. The variable domain in full, with the rest retrieved from reference TRBV19 and TRBJ2-1, is DGGITQSPKYLFRKEGQNVTLSCEQNLNHDAMYWYRQDPGQGLRLIYYSQIVNDFQKGDIAEGYSVSREKKESFPLTVTSAQKNPTAFYLCASSISLAVPSEQFFGPGTRLTVL.

This chain uses TRBV4-1 with TRBJ1-1, with D hard to call. V lost 0 bases, J lost 4 bases, and 9 bases lay in between. The germline CDR1 and CDR2 sequences are MGHRA and YSYEKL. There are 14 residues in the CDR3. The CDR3 sequence is CASSQEWGSTEAFF. DNA of the CDR3: TGCGCCAGCAGCCAAGAGTGGGGTAGCACTGAAGCTTTCTTT.

The gene calls are TRBV20-1 and TRBJ1-2, with 7 nucleotides matching TRBD1. The CDR3 covers 13 residues. Germline lookup yields CDR1 DFQATT and CDR2 SNEGSKA (reference sequence). The V segment lost 5 bases and the J segment 2 bases; nucleotides outside the gene matches: 5. CDR3 bases: TGCAGTGCTGGGGAACAGGGGAACTATGGCTACACCTTC. Translating gives CSAGEQGNYGYTF.

V gene TRBV12-3 or TRBV12-4 combines with J gene TRBJ2-1, with 13 bases matching TRBD2. The CDR3 extends over 15 amino acids. The V segment lost 4 bases and the J segment 7 bases; nucleotides outside the gene matches: 4. The CDR3 reads CASSSGTSGVNEQFF. CDR3 coding DNA: TGTGCCAGCAGTTCCGGGACTAGCGGGGTAAATGAGCAGTTCTTC.

This clonotype occurred many times. V is TRBV11-2 and J is TRBJ2-2; 12 bases line up with TRBD2. Germline values: CDR1 SGHAT, CDR2 FQNNGV. The CDR3 is 15 residues long. V trimming: 6 bases; J trimming: 2 bases; junction bases outside the gene matches: 1. CDR3 bases: TGTGCCAGCAGACTAGCGGGAGGCAACACCGGGGAGCTGTTTTTT. The encoded protein is CASRLAGGNTGELFF.

The chain carries TRBV4-3 and TRBJ2-4, with 12 bases that match TRBD2. In germline, CDR1 is LGHNA, CDR2 YSLEER. This CDR3 comprises 17 residues. Trimming cost V 0 bases and J 8 bases; bases outside gene matches: 8. The CDR3 is CASSQDGASGRGDIQYF. The CDR3 nucleotides are TGCGCCAGCAGCCAAGATGGGGCTAGCGGGAGGGGGGACATTCAGTACTTC.

There are a few counts of this clonotype. CDR3 region: CASSLVPGANEQYF. The CDR3 bases are TGTGCCAGCAGTTTAGTTCCGGGGGCGAATGAGCAGTACTTC. This chain joins TRBV12-3 or TRBV12-4 and TRBJ2-7; D is possibly TRBD1 or TRBD2 (6 bases each). The CDR3 runs 14 residues. Trimming cost V 1 base and J 7 bases, with 14 bases left between them.

This clonotype was seen at least ten times. The genes are TRBV7-9 and TRBJ2-5; TRBD1 agrees at 8 bases. CDR1 is SEHNR and CDR2 is FQNEAQ in the germline V gene (reference sequence). The CDR3 is 16 residues long. Losses at the gene ends were 3 bases for V and 4 bases for J; bases not matched to a gene: 10. CDR3 loop: CASSFVQGADLETQYF. CDR3 sequence (DNA): TGTGCCAGCAGCTTTGTCCAGGGGGCGGATCTAGAGACCCAGTACTTC. Complete variable domain (other parts from reference TRBV7-9 and TRBJ2-5): DTGVSQNPRHKITKRGQNVTFRCDPISEHNRLYWYRQTLGQGPEFLTYFQNEAQLEKSRLLSDRFSAERPKGSFSTLEIQRTEQGDSAMYLCASSFVQGADLETQYFGPGTRLLVL.

This clonotype has more than one count but fewer than ten. V gene TRBV29-1 combines with J gene TRBJ2-7; a weak D match, TRBD1 (5 bases). Looked up from germline, CDR1 is SQVTM and CDR2 is ANQGSEA. V was clipped by 0 bases and J by 0 bases, with 6 bases between them. The CDR3 is 13 residues long. CDR3 loop: CSVEDDSSYEQYF. CDR3 DNA: TGCAGCGTTGAAGATGACAGCTCCTACGAGCAGTACTTC.

J is TRBJ2-5 and V is TRBV5-1; TRBD2 matches at 8 bases. The germline CDR1 and CDR2 sequences are SGHRS and YFSETQ. This CDR3 is built from 15 residues. Germline trimming cut 0 bases from V and 1 base from J; bases unmatched to any gene: 2. Written as DNA, the CDR3 is TGCGCCAGCAGCTTGGAGACTAGCGTCCAAGAGACCCAGTACTTC. This gives the protein CASSLETSVQETQYF.

This clonotype turned up a few times. The chain couples TRBV29-1 to TRBJ2-7, with 14 bases fitting TRBD2. In germline, CDR1 is SQVTM, CDR2 ANQGSEA. The CDR3 covers 14 residues. J was trimmed by 6 bases and V by 0 bases; bases with no gene match: 1. The DNA for the CDR3 is TGCAGCGTTGAAGAGGGACTAGCGGGAGCCGAGCAGTACTTC. It encodes CSVEEGLAGAEQYF.

The chain carries TRBV18 and TRBJ2-7, with D unclear. Germline V gives CDR1 KGHSH, CDR2 LQKENI. CDR3 size: 16 residues. V was clipped by 5 bases and J by 3 bases, with 20 bases between them. CDR3 in amino acids: CASSLTSRTENYEQYF. The CDR3, as DNA: TGTGCCAGCTCATTAACTTCCAGGACGGAAAACTACGAGCAGTACTTC. The complete variable domain, with remaining parts taken from reference TRBV18 and TRBJ2-7, reads NAGVMQNPRHLVRRRGQEARLRCSPMKGHSHVYWYRQLPEEGLKFMVYLQKENIIDESGMPKERFSAEFPKEGPSILRIQQVVRGDSAAYFCASSLTSRTENYEQYFGPGTRLTVT.

This clonotype was seen a handful of times. This CDR3 is CAISELAYTYEQYF. Written as DNA, the CDR3 is TGTGCCATCAGTGAACTAGCGTACACCTACGAGCAGTACTTC. J is TRBJ2-7 and V is TRBV10-3, with 7 bases identical to TRBD2. Germline CDR1 is ENHRY and CDR2 is SYGVKD. The CDR3 runs to 14 residues. V shed 3 bases and J 2 bases; nucleotides not matched to a gene: 4.

In its sample, this clonotype was seen a few times. This rearrangement joins TRBV28 to TRBJ1-5; TRBD1 matches 9 bases. Trimming cost V 10 bases and J 7 bases; bases outside gene matches: 8. CDR1 MDHEN and CDR2 SYDVKM come from the germline V gene. The CDR3 runs to 13 residues. CDR3 nucleotides: TGTGCCACATCACAGGGGGCTCACCAGCCCCAGCATTTT. Its translation is CATSQGAHQPQHF. The entire variable domain, with the rest obtained from reference TRBV28 and TRBJ1-5, is as follows: DVKVTQSSRYLVKRTGEKVFLECVQDMDHENMFWYRQDPGLGLRLIYFSYDVKMKEKGDIPEGYSVSREKKERFSLILESASTNQTSMYLCATSQGAHQPQHFGDGTRLSIL.